This T cell receptor beta chain was captured in a study of T cell responses to AZD1222 COVID-19 vaccine. Clones were sequenced by immunoSEQ multiplex PCR, and TCRdb holds only the in-frame ones, with some missing. The sample gives about 57,000 clones, 85% of which show up once; approximately 19% is in the top ten. The germline V gene has CDR1 LNHDA and CDR2 SQIVND (reference sequence). This CDR3 is 13 amino acids long. The V end lost 4 bases, the J end lost 6 bases, and 11 bases lay between the germline ends. Points on this clone: Its antigen is undetermined.

Study observations and caveats: Epitopes outside B.1.351 and B.1.1.7 mutated regions reportedly drew nearly half of spike TCRs.

The receptor's source is an adult in good health. The source was peripheral blood, collected on day 0 of AZD1222 vaccination. The V and J genes are TRBV19 and TRBJ2-3, with D unresolved. The CDR3 sequence: CASSSPTRDTQYF. CDR3 in DNA: TGTGCCAGTAGTAGCCCAACACGGGATACGCAGTATTTT.